This paragraph reports one TCR beta chain. The antigen is not known. Trimming removed 5 bases at V and 3 bases at J, with 13 bases between. CDR1 and CDR2 from the germline V gene are SGHVS and FQNEAQ. This CDR3 is built from 14 residues. This sample was included in a study of cytomegalovirus exposure and HLA in healthy donors. Whole-study results and caveats: Later analysis indicated greater clonal expansion among HLA-associated TCR beta chains than among equally common other chains. Available immune exposure information was restricted to CMV serostatus only. Analysis performed later found more than 15,000 TCR beta sequences associated with HLA alleles at 0.05 false discovery rate.

Amplification used 60 Vbeta primers and 13 Jbeta primers. Assay: immunoSEQ multiplex PCR; the TCRdb copy retains only in-frame clones and omits some. The data contain approximately 95,000 clones, around 72% of them singletons. V gene TRBV7-8 combines with J gene TRBJ1-2, with D possibly being TRBD1 (5 bases). The origin of this receptor is a man aged 18 to 30 in good health and CMV-seropositive. Sequencing was performed on PBMCs. The CDR3 is CASSKTDRDYGYTF. The CDR3 DNA sequence: TGTGCCAGCAGCAAAACTGACAGAGACTATGGCTACACCTTC. The full variable domain, with the rest looked up from reference TRBV7-8 and TRBJ1-2, is GAGVSQSPRYKVAKRGQDVALRCDPISGHVSLFWYQQALGQGPEFLTYFQNEAQLDKSGLPSDRFFAERPEGSVSTLKIQRTQQEDSAVYLCASSKTDRDYGYTFGSGTRLTVV.